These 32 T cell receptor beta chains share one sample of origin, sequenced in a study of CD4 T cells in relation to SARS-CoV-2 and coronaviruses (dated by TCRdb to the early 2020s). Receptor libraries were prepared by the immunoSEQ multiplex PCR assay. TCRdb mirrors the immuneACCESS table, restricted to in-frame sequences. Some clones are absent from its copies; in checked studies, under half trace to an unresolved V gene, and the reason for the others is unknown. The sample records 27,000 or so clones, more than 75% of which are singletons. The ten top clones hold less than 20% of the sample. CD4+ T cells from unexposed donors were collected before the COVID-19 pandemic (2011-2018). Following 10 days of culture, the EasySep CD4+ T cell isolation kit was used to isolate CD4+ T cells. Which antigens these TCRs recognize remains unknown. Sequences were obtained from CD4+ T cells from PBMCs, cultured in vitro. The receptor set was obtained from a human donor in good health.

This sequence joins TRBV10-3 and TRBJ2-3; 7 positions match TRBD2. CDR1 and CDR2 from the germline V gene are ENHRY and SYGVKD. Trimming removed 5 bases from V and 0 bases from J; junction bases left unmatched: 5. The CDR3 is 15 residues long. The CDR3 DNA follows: TGTGCCATCAGTACGGGACTAACTAGCACAGATACGCAGTATTTT. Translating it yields CAISTGLTSTDTQYF.

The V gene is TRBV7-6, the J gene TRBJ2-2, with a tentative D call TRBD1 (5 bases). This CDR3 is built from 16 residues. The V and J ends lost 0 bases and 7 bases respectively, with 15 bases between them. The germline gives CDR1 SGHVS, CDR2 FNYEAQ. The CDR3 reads CASSLAGVWKFGELFF. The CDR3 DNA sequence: TGTGCCAGCAGCTTAGCAGGGGTTTGGAAGTTCGGGGAGCTGTTTTTT. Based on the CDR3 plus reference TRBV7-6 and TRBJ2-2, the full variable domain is GAGVSQSPRYKVTKRGQDVALRCDPISGHVSLYWYRQALGQGPEFLTYFNYEAQQDKSGLPNDRFSAERPEGSISTLTIQRTEQRDSAMYRCASSLAGVWKFGELFFGEGSRLTVL.

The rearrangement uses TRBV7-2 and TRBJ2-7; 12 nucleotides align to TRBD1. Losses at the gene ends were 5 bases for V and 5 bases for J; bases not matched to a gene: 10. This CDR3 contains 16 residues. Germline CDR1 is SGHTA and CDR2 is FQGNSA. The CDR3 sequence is CASSTGTGGAIDEQYF. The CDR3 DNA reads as TGTGCCAGCAGCACCGGGACAGGGGGCGCGATCGACGAGCAGTACTTC. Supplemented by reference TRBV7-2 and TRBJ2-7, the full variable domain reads GAGVSQSPSNKVTEKGKDVELRCDPISGHTALYWYRQSLGQGLEFLIYFQGNSAPDKSGLPSDRFSAERTGGSVSTLTIQRTQQEDSAVYLCASSTGTGGAIDEQYFGPGTRLTVT.

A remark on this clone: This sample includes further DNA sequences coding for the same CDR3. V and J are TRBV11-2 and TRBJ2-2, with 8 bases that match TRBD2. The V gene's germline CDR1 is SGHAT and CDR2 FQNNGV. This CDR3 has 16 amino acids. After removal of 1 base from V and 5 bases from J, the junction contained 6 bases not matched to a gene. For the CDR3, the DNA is TGTGCCAGCAGCTTAGGATCGGTAGCGGGGACCGGGGAGCTGTTTTTT. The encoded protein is CASSLGSVAGTGELFF.

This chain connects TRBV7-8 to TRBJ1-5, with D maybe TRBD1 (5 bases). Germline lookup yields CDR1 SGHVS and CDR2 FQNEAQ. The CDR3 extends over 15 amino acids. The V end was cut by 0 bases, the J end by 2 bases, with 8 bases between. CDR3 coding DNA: TGTGCCAGCAGCTTAGCGGGGGGGGGCAATCAGCCCCAGCATTTT. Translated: CASSLAGGGNQPQHF.

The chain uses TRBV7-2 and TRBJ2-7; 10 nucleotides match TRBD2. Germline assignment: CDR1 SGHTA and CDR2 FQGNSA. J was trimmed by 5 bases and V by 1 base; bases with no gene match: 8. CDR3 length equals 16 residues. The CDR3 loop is CASSLVGSGGPDEQYF. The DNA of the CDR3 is TGTGCCAGCAGCTTAGTTGGTAGCGGGGGGCCGGACGAGCAGTACTTC.

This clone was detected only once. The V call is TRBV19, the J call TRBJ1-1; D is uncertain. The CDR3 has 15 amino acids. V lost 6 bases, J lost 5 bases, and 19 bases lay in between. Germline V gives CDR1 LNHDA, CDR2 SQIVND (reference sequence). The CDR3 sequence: CASRNGGDYGTEAFF. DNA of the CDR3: TGTGCCAGTAGGAATGGCGGGGATTACGGAACTGAAGCTTTCTTT.

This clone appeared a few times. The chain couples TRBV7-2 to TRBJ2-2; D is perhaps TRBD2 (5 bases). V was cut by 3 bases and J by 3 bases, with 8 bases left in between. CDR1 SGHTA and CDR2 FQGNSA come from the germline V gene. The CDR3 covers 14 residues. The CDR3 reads CASSLVGDTGELFF. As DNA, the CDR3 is TGTGCCAGCAGCTTGGTCGGGGACACCGGGGAGCTGTTTTTT.

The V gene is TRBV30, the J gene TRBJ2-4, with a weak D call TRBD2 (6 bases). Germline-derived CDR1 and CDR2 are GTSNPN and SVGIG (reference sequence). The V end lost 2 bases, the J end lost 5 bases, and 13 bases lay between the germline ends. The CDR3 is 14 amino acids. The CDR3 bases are TGTGCCTGGAGTTTATTCGGAGGGCAAAACATTCAGTACTTC. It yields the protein CAWSLFGGQNIQYF.

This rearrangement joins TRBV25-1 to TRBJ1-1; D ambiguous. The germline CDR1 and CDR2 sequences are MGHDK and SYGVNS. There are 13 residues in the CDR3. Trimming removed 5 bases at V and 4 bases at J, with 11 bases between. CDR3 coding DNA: TGTGCCAGCAGTCTCAATATGGGCACTGAAGCTTTCTTT. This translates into CASSLNMGTEAFF.

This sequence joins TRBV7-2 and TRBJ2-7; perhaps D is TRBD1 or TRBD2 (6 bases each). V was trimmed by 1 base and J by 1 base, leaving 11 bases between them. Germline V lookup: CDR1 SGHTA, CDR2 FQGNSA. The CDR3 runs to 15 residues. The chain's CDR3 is CASSLDGGLSYEQYF. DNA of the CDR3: TGTGCCAGCAGCTTAGACGGGGGCTTATCCTACGAGCAGTACTTC.

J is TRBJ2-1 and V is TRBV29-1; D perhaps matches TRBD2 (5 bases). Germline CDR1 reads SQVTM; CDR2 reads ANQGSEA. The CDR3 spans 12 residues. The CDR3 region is CSLGRSYNEQFF. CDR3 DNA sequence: TGCAGTCTTGGGAGATCCTACAATGAGCAGTTCTTC.

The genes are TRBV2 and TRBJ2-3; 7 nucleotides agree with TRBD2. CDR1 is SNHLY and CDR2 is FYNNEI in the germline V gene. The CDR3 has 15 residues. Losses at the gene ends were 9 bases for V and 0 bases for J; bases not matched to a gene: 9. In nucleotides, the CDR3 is TGTGCCAGTGGGGAGGGGACCATGAGCACAGATACGCAGTATTTT. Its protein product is CASGEGTMSTDTQYF.

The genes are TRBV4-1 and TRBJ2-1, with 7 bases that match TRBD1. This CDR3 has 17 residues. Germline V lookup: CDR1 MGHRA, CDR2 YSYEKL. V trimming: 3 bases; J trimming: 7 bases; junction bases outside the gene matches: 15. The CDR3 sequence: CASSQVFRRGTENEQFF. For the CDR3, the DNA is TGCGCCAGCAGCCAGGTTTTTCGCAGGGGGACGGAAAATGAGCAGTTCTTC.

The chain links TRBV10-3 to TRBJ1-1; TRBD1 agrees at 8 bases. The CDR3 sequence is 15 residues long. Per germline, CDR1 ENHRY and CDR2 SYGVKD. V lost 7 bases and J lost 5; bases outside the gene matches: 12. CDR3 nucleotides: TGTGCCATCACCTCTGGACAGGGTATAGATACTGAAGCTTTCTTT. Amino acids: CAITSGQGIDTEAFF.

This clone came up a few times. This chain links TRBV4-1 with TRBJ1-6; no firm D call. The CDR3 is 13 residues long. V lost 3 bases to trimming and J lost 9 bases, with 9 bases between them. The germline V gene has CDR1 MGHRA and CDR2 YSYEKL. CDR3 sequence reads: CASSQFYGSPLHF. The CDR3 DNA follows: TGCGCCAGCAGCCAGTTCTACGGTTCACCCCTCCACTTT.

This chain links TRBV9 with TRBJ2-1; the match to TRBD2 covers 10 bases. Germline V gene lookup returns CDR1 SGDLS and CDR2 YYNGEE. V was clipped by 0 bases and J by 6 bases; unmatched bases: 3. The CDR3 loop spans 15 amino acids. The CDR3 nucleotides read TGTGCCAGCAGCGTAGAACTAGCGGGATTCAATGAGCAGTTCTTC. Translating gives CASSVELAGFNEQFF. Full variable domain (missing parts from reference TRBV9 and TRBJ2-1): DSGVTQTPKHLITATGQRVTLRCSPRSGDLSVYWYQQSLDQGLQFLIQYYNGEERAKGNILERFSAQQFPDLHSELNLSSLELGDSALYFCASSVELAGFNEQFFGPGTRLTVL.

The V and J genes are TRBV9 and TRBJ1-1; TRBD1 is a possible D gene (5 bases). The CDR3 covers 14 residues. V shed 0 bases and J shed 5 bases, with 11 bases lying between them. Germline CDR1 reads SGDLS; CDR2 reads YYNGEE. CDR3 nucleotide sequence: TGTGCCAGCAGCGTAGAGGCGGGGCTAACTGAAGCTTTCTTT. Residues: CASSVEAGLTEAFF.

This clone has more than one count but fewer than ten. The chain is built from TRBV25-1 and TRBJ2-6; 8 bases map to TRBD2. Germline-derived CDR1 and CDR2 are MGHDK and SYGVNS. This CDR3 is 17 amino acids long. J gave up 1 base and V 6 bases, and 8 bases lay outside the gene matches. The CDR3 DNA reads TGTGCCAGCAGCGCCTACCGGGGGGGATCTGGGGCCAACGTCCTGACTTTC. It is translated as CASSAYRGGSGANVLTF.

In DNA form, the CDR3 reads TGTGCCAGCAGCCCGCAGCAGGCTAGCGGGGACAATGAGCAGTTCTTC. It yields the protein CASSPQQASGDNEQFF. This rearrangement joins TRBV5-6 to TRBJ2-1; 9 nucleotides agree with TRBD2. Trimming removed 4 bases from V and 5 bases from J; junction bases left unmatched: 10. Looked up from germline, CDR1 is SGHDT and CDR2 is YYEEEE. CDR3 length: 16 amino acids.

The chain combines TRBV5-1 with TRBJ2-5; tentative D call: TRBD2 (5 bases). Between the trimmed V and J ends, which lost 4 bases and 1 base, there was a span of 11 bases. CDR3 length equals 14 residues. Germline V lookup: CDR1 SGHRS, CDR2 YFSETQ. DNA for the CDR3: TGCGCCAGCAGCCTCGGACTTGCCCAAGAGACCCAGTACTTC. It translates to CASSLGLAQETQYF.

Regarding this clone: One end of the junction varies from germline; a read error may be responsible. The CDR3 region is CASSYDTLGYGYTF. CDR3 DNA: TGTGCTAGCAGTTACGACACCCTGGGGTATGGCTACACCTTC. The V gene is TRBV6-5, the J gene TRBJ1-2; no definite D call. Germline V gene data show CDR1 as MNHEY and CDR2 as SVGAGI. The CDR3 extends over 14 amino acids.

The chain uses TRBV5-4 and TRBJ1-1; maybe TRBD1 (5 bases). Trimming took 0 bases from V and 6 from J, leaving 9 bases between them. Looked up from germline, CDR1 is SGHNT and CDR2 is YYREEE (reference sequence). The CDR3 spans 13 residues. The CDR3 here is CASSLAGVPEAFF. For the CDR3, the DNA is TGTGCCAGCAGCTTGGCGGGGGTCCCTGAAGCTTTCTTT. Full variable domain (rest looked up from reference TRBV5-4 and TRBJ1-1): ETGVTQSPTHLIKTRGQQVTLRCSSQSGHNTVSWYQQALGQGPQFIFQYYREEENGRGNFPPRFSGLQFPNYSSELNVNALELDDSALYLCASSLAGVPEAFFGQGTRLTVV.

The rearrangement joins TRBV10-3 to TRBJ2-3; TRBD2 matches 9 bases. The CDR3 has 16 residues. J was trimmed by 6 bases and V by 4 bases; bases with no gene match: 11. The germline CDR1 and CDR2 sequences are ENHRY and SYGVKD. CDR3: CAISGFRGSGGDTQYF. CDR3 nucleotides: TGTGCCATCAGTGGGTTCCGGGGTAGCGGGGGTGATACGCAGTATTTT.

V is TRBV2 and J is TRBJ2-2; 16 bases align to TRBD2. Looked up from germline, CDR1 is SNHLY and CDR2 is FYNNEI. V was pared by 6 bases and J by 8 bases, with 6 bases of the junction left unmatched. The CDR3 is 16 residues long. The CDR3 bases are TGTGCCAGCAGGACGGGACTAGCGGGAGGGATGGGGGAGCTGTTTTTT. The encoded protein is CASRTGLAGGMGELFF.

CDR3 region: CASSLTGVYGYTF. Here the CDR3 DNA reads TGTGCCAGCAGCTTAACAGGGGTCTATGGCTACACCTTC. The chain is built from TRBV5-4 and TRBJ1-2; the match to TRBD1 covers 7 bases. The CDR3 runs to 13 residues. The ends lost 2 bases at V and 4 bases at J; junction bases unmatched: 2. From germline, CDR1 is SGHNT and CDR2 YYREEE (reference sequence).

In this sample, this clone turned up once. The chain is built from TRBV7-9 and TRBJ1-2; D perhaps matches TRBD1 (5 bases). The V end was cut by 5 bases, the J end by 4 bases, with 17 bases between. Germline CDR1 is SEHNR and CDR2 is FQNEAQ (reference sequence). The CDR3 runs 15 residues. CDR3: CASSPRGDPSYGYTF. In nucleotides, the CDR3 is TGTGCCAGCAGCCCTCGGGGGGACCCTAGCTATGGCTACACCTTC.

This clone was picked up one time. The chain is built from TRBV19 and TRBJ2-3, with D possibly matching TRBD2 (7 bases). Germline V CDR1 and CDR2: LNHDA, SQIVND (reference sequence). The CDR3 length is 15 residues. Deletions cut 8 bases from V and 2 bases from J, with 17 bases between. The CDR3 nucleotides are TGTGCCAGTCGGGGAGGGGGGCAATACACAGATACGCAGTATTTT. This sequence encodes CASRGGGQYTDTQYF.

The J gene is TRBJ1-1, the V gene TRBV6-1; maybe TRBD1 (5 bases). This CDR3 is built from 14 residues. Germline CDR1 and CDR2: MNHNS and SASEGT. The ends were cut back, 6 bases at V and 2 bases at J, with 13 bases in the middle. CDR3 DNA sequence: TGTGCCAGCAGAGGGCCAGGGCGAAACACTGAAGCTTTCTTT. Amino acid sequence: CASRGPGRNTEAFF.

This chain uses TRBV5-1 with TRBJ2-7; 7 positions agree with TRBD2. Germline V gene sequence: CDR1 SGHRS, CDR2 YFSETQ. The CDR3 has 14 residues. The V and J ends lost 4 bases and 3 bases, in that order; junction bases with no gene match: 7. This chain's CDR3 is CASSLSGSIYEQYF. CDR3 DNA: TGCGCCAGCAGCCTTAGCGGGTCTATCTACGAGCAGTACTTC.

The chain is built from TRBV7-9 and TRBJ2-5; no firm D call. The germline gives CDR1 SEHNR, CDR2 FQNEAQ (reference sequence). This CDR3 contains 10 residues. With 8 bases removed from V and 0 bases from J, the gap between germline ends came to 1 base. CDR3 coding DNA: TGTGCCAGCGACCAAGAGACCCAGTACTTC. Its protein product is CASDQETQYF.

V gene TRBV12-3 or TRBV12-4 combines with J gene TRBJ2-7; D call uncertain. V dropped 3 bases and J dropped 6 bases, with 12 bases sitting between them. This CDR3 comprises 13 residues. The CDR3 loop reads CASSFQAKGEQYF. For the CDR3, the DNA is TGTGCCAGCAGTTTTCAGGCGAAGGGCGAGCAGTACTTC.